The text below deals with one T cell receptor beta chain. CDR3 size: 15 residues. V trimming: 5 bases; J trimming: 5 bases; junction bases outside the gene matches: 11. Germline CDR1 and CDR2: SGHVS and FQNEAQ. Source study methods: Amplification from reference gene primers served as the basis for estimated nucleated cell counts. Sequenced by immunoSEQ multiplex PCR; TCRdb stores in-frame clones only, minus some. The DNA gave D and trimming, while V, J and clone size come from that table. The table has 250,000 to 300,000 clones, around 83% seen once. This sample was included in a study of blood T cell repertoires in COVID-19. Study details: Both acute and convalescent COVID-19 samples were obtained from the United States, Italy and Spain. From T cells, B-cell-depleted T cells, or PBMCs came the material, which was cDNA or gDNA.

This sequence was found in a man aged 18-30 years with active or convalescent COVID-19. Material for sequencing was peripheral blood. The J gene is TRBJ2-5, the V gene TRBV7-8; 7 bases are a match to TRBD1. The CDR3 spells CASSARDRGLETQYF. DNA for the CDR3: TGTGCCAGCAGCGCCAGGGACAGAGGACTGGAGACCCAGTACTTC.